This TCR beta chain was sequenced for a study of blood T cell repertoires in COVID-19. Sequencing was performed with immunoSEQ multiplex PCR; in TCRdb, only in-frame clones are kept and a portion is missing. The data contain a few hundred thousand clones, about 90% of them singletons. The Seattle patients joined while their infection was active and were tracked longitudinally afterward. The TCR comes from a woman aged 25-40 years with COVID-19, enrolled during active disease. Sequencing was performed on peripheral blood.

CDR3 protein: CASSAGQVGTQYF. In DNA form, the CDR3 reads TGTGCCAGCAGTGCAGGACAGGTTGGGACCCAGTACTTC. The genes are TRBV2 and TRBJ2-5, with 7 bases lining up with TRBD1. This CDR3 contains 13 residues. J gave up 7 bases and V 4 bases, and 6 bases lay outside the gene matches. Germline CDR1 is SNHLY and CDR2 is FYNNEI.